This T cell receptor (beta chain) was documented in a study of graft-versus-host responses after intestinal transplantation. The wider study: Tacrolimus plus steroids were given to all recipients for about three years, preceded by anti-thymocyte globulin induction.

Data came from immunoSEQ multiplex PCR; TCRdb stores just in-frame clones and leaves some out. The sample consists of about 85,000 clones, 80% to 85% of them appearing once. The sample holds one count of this clone. What it recognizes is unknown. With V trimmed by 1 base and J by 7 bases, 13 bases remained unmatched. The germline V gene encodes CDR1 SEHNR and CDR2 FQNEAQ (reference sequence). The CDR3 is 16 residues long. The chain uses TRBV7-9 and TRBJ2-7, with 7 bases aligning to TRBD1. The sequenced sample was unstimulated CD8+ T cells sorted from spleen or lymph node cells, obtained before intestinal transplant. This receptor was identified in a human donor who received an intestinal transplant. CDR3 region: CASSLGRFEPGGEQYF. As DNA, the CDR3 is TGTGCCAGCAGCTTAGGGCGGTTCGAACCAGGGGGTGAGCAGTACTTC.